This T cell receptor (beta chain) comes out of a study of vaccination effects on CD4 cells after COVID-19. Study outcomes and limitations: Long after vaccination, the clones induced by infection and by vaccine shrank markedly in size.

Expansion with viral peptide pools was applied to antigen-specific CD4+ T cells by the ViraFEST assay prior to sequencing. Subsequent to a culture period of 10 to 11 days, CD4+ T cells were isolated. Two-dose vaccination with either BNT162b2 or mRNA-1273 was given to the participants. Nucleocapsid antibodies stayed negative before and after vaccination, showing no earlier SARS-CoV-2 infection. At days 3 and 7, half of the medium was exchanged for IL-2 medium. The protocol was immunoSEQ multiplex PCR, while the TCRdb copy is restricted to in-frame clones and leaves out a portion. The sample has more than 11,000 clones, approximately 68% seen once. The CDR3 has 17 amino acids. Germline assignment: CDR1 KGHSY and CDR2 FQNENV. V shed 0 bases and J 10 bases; nucleotides not matched to a gene: 12. On this clone: Its antigen is not known.

The genes are TRBV16 and TRBJ1-6; 7 nucleotides align to TRBD1. The TCR comes from a human donor who received a COVID-19 vaccine. The sample was CD4+ T cells from PBMCs cultured with SARS-CoV-2 spike peptides, taken after COVID-19 vaccination. CDR3 protein: CASSQSLGQLLGSPLHF. In nucleotides, the CDR3 is TGTGCCAGCAGCCAATCCTTGGGACAGCTCCTAGGATCACCCCTCCACTTT.